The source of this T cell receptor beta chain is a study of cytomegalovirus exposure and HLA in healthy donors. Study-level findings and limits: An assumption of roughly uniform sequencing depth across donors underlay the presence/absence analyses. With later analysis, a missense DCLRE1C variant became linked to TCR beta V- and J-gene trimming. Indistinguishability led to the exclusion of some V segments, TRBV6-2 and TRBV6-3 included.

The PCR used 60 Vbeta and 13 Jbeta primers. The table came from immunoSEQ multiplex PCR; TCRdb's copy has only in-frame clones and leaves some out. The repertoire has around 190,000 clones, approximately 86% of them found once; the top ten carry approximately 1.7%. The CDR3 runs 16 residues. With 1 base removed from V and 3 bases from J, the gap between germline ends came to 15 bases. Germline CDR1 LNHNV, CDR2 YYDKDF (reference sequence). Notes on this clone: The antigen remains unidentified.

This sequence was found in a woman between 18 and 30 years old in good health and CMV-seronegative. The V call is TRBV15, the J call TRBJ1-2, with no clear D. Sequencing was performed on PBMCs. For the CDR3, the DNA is TGTGCCACCAGCAGAGGTGCGGCCCTGAGGGACTATGGCTACACCTTC. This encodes CATSRGAALRDYGYTF.